One and the same sample provided the 21 T cell receptor beta chains below, sequenced in a study of blood T cell repertoires in COVID-19. Assay: immunoSEQ multiplex PCR; the TCRdb copy retains only in-frame clones and omits some. The data show nearly 350,000 clones, with roughly 87% seen just once and about 0.93% held by the top ten. Sequencing used PBMCs or T cells enriched from blood (not recorded which). Receptors were obtained from a woman aged 25 to 45 who had recovered from COVID-19.

The chain uses TRBV2 and TRBJ1-2; D possibly corresponds to TRBD1 (6 bases). With 3 bases removed from V and 4 bases from J, the gap between germline ends came to 12 bases. The CDR3 is 14 amino acids. Looked up from germline, CDR1 is SNHLY and CDR2 is FYNNEI. Written as DNA, the CDR3 is TGTGCCAGCAGTGACCTCGGACAGAGCTATGGCTACACCTTC. This gives the protein CASSDLGQSYGYTF.

CDR3 sequence reads: CASSRRGGGTGELFF. In DNA form, the CDR3 reads TGTGCCAGCAGTCGTAGGGGGGGTGGCACCGGGGAGCTGTTTTTT. The V and J genes are TRBV27 and TRBJ2-2, with D perhaps TRBD2 (7 bases). CDR3 length: 15 residues. V was cut by 5 bases and J by 4 bases, with 14 bases left in between. Germline CDR1 reads MNHEY; CDR2 reads SMNVEV (reference sequence).

The chain combines TRBV6-5 with TRBJ2-7; 7 bases are shared with TRBD2. Germline CDR1 MNHEY, CDR2 SVGAGI. The CDR3 is 14 residues long. J lost 3 bases, V lost 5 bases, and 7 bases had no gene match. CDR3 loop: CASSTQSGGYEQYF. CDR3 DNA: TGTGCCAGCAGTACCCAATCGGGGGGCTACGAGCAGTACTTC.

This chain links TRBV4-1 with TRBJ1-5; D uncertain. V was trimmed by 0 bases and J by 5 bases, leaving 8 bases between them. Per germline, CDR1 MGHRA and CDR2 YSYEKL. There are 14 residues in the CDR3. This CDR3 is CASSQDTEYQPQHF. The CDR3 DNA follows: TGCGCCAGCAGCCAAGACACAGAGTATCAGCCCCAGCATTTT.

The gene calls are TRBV4-1 and TRBJ1-6, with 8 bases that match TRBD1. The V segment lost 5 bases and the J segment 5 bases; nucleotides outside the gene matches: 5. CDR3 length: 15 residues. CDR1 and CDR2 from the germline V gene are MGHRA and YSYEKL. CDR3 in amino acids: CASSTRQGNNSPLHF. The DNA of the CDR3 is TGCGCCAGCAGCACCCGACAGGGGAATAATTCACCCCTCCACTTT.

J is TRBJ1-2 and V is TRBV4-1, with a possible D match to TRBD1 (5 bases). Deletions cut 0 bases from V and 8 bases from J, with 22 bases between. The CDR3 covers 17 residues. Germline CDR1 MGHRA, CDR2 YSYEKL. CDR3 in amino acids: CASSQDAAGNSRMGYTF. The CDR3 nucleotides read TGCGCCAGCAGCCAAGACGCGGCAGGGAATTCCCGAATGGGCTACACCTTC.

The sample holds a few counts of this clone. The chain is built from TRBV7-2 and TRBJ2-1, with D perhaps TRBD1 (5 bases). The CDR3 is 11 amino acids. V lost 5 bases and J 9 bases, leaving 8 bases between the germline ends. Germline CDR1 is SGHTA and CDR2 is FQGNSA. This chain's CDR3 is CASSQTVEQFF. The CDR3 nucleotides read TGTGCCAGCAGCCAGACAGTTGAGCAGTTCTTC.

The J gene is TRBJ1-5, the V gene TRBV28, with D possibly being TRBD1 (6 bases). CDR1 is MDHEN and CDR2 is SYDVKM in the germline V gene. CDR3 size: 14 residues. The V gene lost 7 bases and the J gene lost 4 bases, with 14 bases spanning the gap. Here the CDR3 DNA reads TGTGCCAGCACCTCGACAGGAGGTAATCAGCCCCAGCATTTT. Translation: CASTSTGGNQPQHF.

The rearrangement uses TRBV11-2 and TRBJ1-6; D not resolved. From germline, CDR1 is SGHAT and CDR2 FQNNGV. The CDR3 is 16 amino acids. The V and J ends lost 1 base and 1 base respectively, with 8 bases between them. CDR3 region: CASSLVRGSYNSPLHF. The CDR3 DNA reads as TGTGCCAGCAGCTTAGTACGGGGATCCTATAATTCACCCCTCCACTTT.

The V gene is TRBV7-8, the J gene TRBJ1-2; perhaps TRBD1 as D (5 bases). Deletions cut 5 bases from V and 6 bases from J, with 22 bases between. From germline, CDR1 is SGHVS and CDR2 FQNEAQ. The CDR3 loop spans 16 amino acids. DNA of the CDR3: TGTGCCAGCAGCGAAGGGGCAGGTTACTTGGTGAATGGCTACACCTTC. The encoded protein is CASSEGAGYLVNGYTF.

The chain employs TRBV15 and TRBJ2-6; 7 bases fit TRBD1. Per the germline V gene, CDR1 is LNHNV and CDR2 is YYDKDF (reference sequence). V trimming: 0 bases; J trimming: 0 bases; junction bases outside the gene matches: 5. This CDR3 region has 18 residues. CDR3 DNA sequence: TGTGCCACCAGCAGAGATATAGAGGGGGCCTCTGGGGCCAACGTCCTGACTTTC. The encoded protein is CATSRDIEGASGANVLTF.

The chain recombines TRBV5-1 with TRBJ1-5, with no clear D. The V gene's germline CDR1 is SGHRS and CDR2 YFSETQ. The CDR3 length is 15 residues. Trimming stripped 0 bases from V and 3 bases from J, with 10 bases between. The DNA of the CDR3 is TGCGCCAGCAGCTTGGCCGGAGGCCCCAATCAGCCCCAGCATTTT. This codes for CASSLAGGPNQPQHF.

V gene TRBV5-1 combines with J gene TRBJ1-1; D call uncertain. Germline CDR1 SGHRS, CDR2 YFSETQ. This CDR3 contains 16 residues. V gave up 2 bases and J gave up 0 bases, with 14 bases separating them. In nucleotides, the CDR3 is TGCGCCAGCAGCTTATTATCCGGGGAATTGAACACTGAAGCTTTCTTT. Encoded protein: CASSLLSGELNTEAFF.

This sequence joins TRBV11-2 and TRBJ1-4, with TRBD1 matching 8 bases. This CDR3 spans 15 amino acids. Germline V gene lookup returns CDR1 SGHAT and CDR2 FQNNGV. V dropped 3 bases and J dropped 7; count of bases not matched to a gene: 7. CDR3 loop: CASSFRTGPAEKLFF. The CDR3 coding sequence is TGTGCCAGCAGCTTTCGGACAGGGCCGGCTGAAAAACTGTTTTTT.

V and J are TRBV15 and TRBJ1-5; D not resolved. Germline-derived CDR1 and CDR2 are LNHNV and YYDKDF (reference sequence). The CDR3 contains 15 residues. The V and J ends lost 0 bases and 5 bases respectively, with 11 bases between them. CDR3: CATSRDLVSDQPQHF. CDR3 sequence (DNA): TGTGCCACCAGCAGAGACTTGGTCAGTGATCAGCCCCAGCATTTT.

The chain joins TRBV6-5 to TRBJ2-2, with D perhaps matching TRBD1 (6 bases). CDR3 size: 15 residues. Trimming took off 6 bases at V and 4 bases at J, with 15 bases between the two ends. In germline, CDR1 is MNHEY, CDR2 SVGAGI. CDR3 loop: CASRKQGEFTGELFF. DNA for the CDR3: TGTGCCAGCAGGAAACAGGGAGAGTTCACCGGGGAGCTGTTTTTT.

The rearrangement joins TRBV2 to TRBJ2-3, with D possibly being TRBD1 (6 bases). CDR1 is SNHLY, CDR2 FYNNEI, per germline. The CDR3 runs to 17 residues. Trimming cost V 3 bases and J 1 base, with 17 bases left between them. The CDR3 coding sequence is TGTGCCAGCAGTGAGGAAGCTGCAGGGGCCGGCACAGATACGCAGTATTTT. This gives the protein CASSEEAAGAGTDTQYF.

The rearrangement links TRBV18 to TRBJ2-6; 8 bases align to TRBD1. Trimming cost V 4 bases and J 1 base; bases outside gene matches: 15. CDR1 and CDR2 from the germline V gene are KGHSH and LQKENI. The CDR3 is 20 amino acids. The CDR3, as DNA: TGTGCCAGCTCACGCGATCCCGGGACAGGCATCACATCTGGGGCCAACGTCCTGACTTTC. Its translation: CASSRDPGTGITSGANVLTF.

The chain employs TRBV19 and TRBJ1-5; 7 bases fit TRBD1. CDR1 LNHDA and CDR2 SQIVND come from the germline V gene (reference sequence). The CDR3 is 12 amino acids. Trimming took 9 bases from V and 6 from J; bases not matched to a gene: 5. Here the CDR3 reads CASRQGGQPQHF. CDR3 DNA sequence: TGTGCCAGCCGACAGGGAGGTCAGCCCCAGCATTTT.

The chain recombines TRBV27 with TRBJ2-7; 7 positions match TRBD2. This CDR3 region has 14 residues. The trim removed 6 bases at V and 0 bases at J, leaving 5 bases unmatched. Germline assignment: CDR1 MNHEY and CDR2 SMNVEV (reference sequence). The CDR3 is CASRAGGSSYEQYF. For the CDR3, the DNA is TGTGCCAGCAGGGCCGGGGGGAGCTCCTACGAGCAGTACTTC.

The CDR3 region is CASSPGTSGGSAYEQYF. CDR3 in DNA: TGTGCCAGCAGTCCCGGGACTAGCGGGGGGTCTGCCTACGAGCAGTACTTC. V gene TRBV27 combines with J gene TRBJ2-7; 15 bases are a match to TRBD2. Unmatched junction bases numbered 7, after V lost 5 bases and J lost 2 bases. Germline V gene sequence: CDR1 MNHEY, CDR2 SMNVEV (reference sequence). The CDR3 covers 17 residues.